What follows are 7 T cell receptor beta chains derived from one specimen sequenced in a study of blood T cell repertoires in COVID-19. The assay was immunoSEQ multiplex PCR, and TCRdb's table has in-frame clones only and misses some. The table lists 300,000 to 450,000 clones, about nine tenths of them singletons. Material for sequencing was PBMCs or T cells enriched from blood (not recorded which). These receptors were collected from a woman aged 25 to 45 who had been exposed to COVID-19.

The J gene is TRBJ1-2, the V gene TRBV19, with TRBD1 matching 7 bases. With V trimmed by 6 bases and J by 5 bases, 6 bases remained unmatched. This CDR3 has 13 residues. Germline CDR1 LNHDA, CDR2 SQIVND (reference sequence). CDR3 region: CASSKRQGYGYTF. The CDR3 region has the DNA TGTGCCAGTAGCAAGCGACAGGGTTATGGCTACACCTTC.

J is TRBJ2-2 and V is TRBV6-4; TRBD2 aligns across 14 bases. V dropped 5 bases and J dropped 5; count of bases not matched to a gene: 7. The germline CDR1 and CDR2 sequences are MRHNA and SNTAGT. The CDR3 spans 17 residues. The DNA for the CDR3 is TGTGCCAGCAGTAACCTCGGGACTAGCGGGAGAACCGGGGAGCTGTTTTTT. Protein: CASSNLGTSGRTGELFF.

In this sample, this clone turned up once. The gene calls are TRBV28 and TRBJ2-7; 9 bases align to TRBD1. CDR3 length: 14 residues. Germline V gene lookup returns CDR1 MDHEN and CDR2 SYDVKM. V was pared by 4 bases and J by 3 bases, with 4 bases of the junction left unmatched. The CDR3 DNA reads as TGTGCCAGCAGTTGGGGGACAGGGATCTACGAGCAGTACTTC. Encoded protein: CASSWGTGIYEQYF.

V gene TRBV14 combines with J gene TRBJ1-1; the D gene is possibly TRBD1 (5 bases). The CDR3 has 14 amino acids. Germline loops: CDR1 SGHDN, CDR2 FVKESK. Trimming shortened V by 2 bases and J by 4 bases, and 11 bases separated the two germline ends. Here the CDR3 DNA reads TGTGCCAGCAGCCAACGGGCGGGGGGCACTGAAGCTTTCTTT. It translates to CASSQRAGGTEAFF.

This rearrangement joins TRBV12-3 or TRBV12-4 to TRBJ2-7, with D possibly matching TRBD1 (5 bases). Trimming left V 6 bases short and J 6 bases short, with 12 bases between. The CDR3 covers 12 residues. The CDR3 nucleotides are TGTGCCAGCAGCGCGCAGGGTCGCGAGCAGTACTTC. Translation gives CASSAQGREQYF.

The chain links TRBV7-8 to TRBJ1-1; TRBD1 aligns across 7 bases. The CDR3 is 15 amino acids. Losses at the gene ends were 3 bases for V and 1 base for J; bases not matched to a gene: 5. CDR1 and CDR2 from the germline V gene are SGHVS and FQNEAQ. The CDR3 sequence is CASSFRQGGNTEAFF. CDR3 DNA: TGTGCCAGCAGCTTTAGACAGGGCGGGAACACTGAAGCTTTCTTT.

V usage is TRBV6-2 or TRBV6-3 and J usage is TRBJ2-3, with D maybe TRBD2 (6 bases). V lost 5 bases to trimming and J lost 2 bases, with 17 bases between them. The CDR3 has 16 amino acids. The germline gives CDR1 MNHEY, CDR2 SVGEGT. For the CDR3, the DNA is TGTGCCAGCAGTCCCTCGGCGGGGCCCGACACAGATACGCAGTATTTT. Encoded protein: CASSPSAGPDTDTQYF.